These 25 T cell receptor beta chains were all obtained from the same sample, sequenced in a study of cytomegalovirus exposure and HLA in healthy donors. TCRdb's table, derived via immunoSEQ multiplex PCR, lists solely in-frame clones and lacks some. The sample carries about 120,000 clones, 88% recorded once. Sample: PBMCs. Receptor source: a woman between 18 and 30 years old in good health and CMV-seropositive.

The chain is built from TRBV19 and TRBJ1-5; 8 positions match TRBD1. Germline CDR1 reads LNHDA; CDR2 reads SQIVND (reference sequence). V was pared by 9 bases and J by 8 bases, with 9 bases of the junction left unmatched. This CDR3 is 13 amino acids long. The CDR3 nucleotides are TGTGCCAGAAGGACAGGGAGGCGAGAGCCCCAGCATTTT. Its protein is CARRTGRREPQHF.

CDR3 residues: CASSPGTGYSGGYTF. CDR3 nucleotides: TGTGCCAGTAGTCCCGGGACAGGGTATTCCGGCGGCTACACCTTC. The chain links TRBV19 to TRBJ1-2, with 9 bases aligning to TRBD1. The CDR3 is made up of 15 amino acids. Per germline, CDR1 LNHDA and CDR2 SQIVND (reference sequence). Germline trimming cut 5 bases from V and 8 bases from J; bases unmatched to any gene: 12.

This sequence joins TRBV9 and TRBJ2-3; D might be TRBD1 (5 bases). Germline loops: CDR1 SGDLS, CDR2 YYNGEE. This CDR3 region has 15 residues. Between the trimmed V and J ends, which lost 0 bases and 1 base, there was a span of 9 bases. The CDR3 coding sequence is TGTGCCAGCAGCGTAGTGGGGCTTCGCACAGATACGCAGTATTTT. It codes for CASSVVGLRTDTQYF.

This chain links TRBV6-5 with TRBJ2-7; TRBD2 matches 11 bases. This CDR3 is 15 amino acids long. Per germline, CDR1 MNHEY and CDR2 SVGAGI. Unmatched junction bases numbered 12, after V lost 8 bases and J lost 6 bases. In DNA, the CDR3 is TGTGCCAGCGCTCCCATAGCGGGAGGGCCGGTCGAGCAGTACTTC. Its protein product is CASAPIAGGPVEQYF.

V usage is TRBV5-4 and J usage is TRBJ2-7, with 8 bases matching TRBD1. With V trimmed by 4 bases and J by 1 base, 4 bases remained unmatched. The germline V gene has CDR1 SGHNT and CDR2 YYREEE (reference sequence). This CDR3 is built from 14 residues. CDR3 sequence (DNA): TGTGCCAGCAGCGAGAGGACAGGGTCCTACGAGCAGTACTTC. Amino acids: CASSERTGSYEQYF.

CDR3 sequence reads: CASSERGAGNTEAFF. The CDR3 DNA sequence: TGTGCCAGCAGTGAGAGGGGCGCGGGAAACACTGAAGCTTTCTTT. The chain is built from TRBV6-1 and TRBJ1-1; TRBD1 is a possible D gene (5 bases). The germline gives CDR1 MNHNS, CDR2 SASEGT. This CDR3 comprises 15 residues. V gave up 3 bases and J gave up 2 bases, with 13 bases separating them.

This clone occurred once. This chain uses TRBV6-5 with TRBJ1-1, with D tentatively TRBD1 (6 bases). Looked up from germline, CDR1 is MNHEY and CDR2 is SVGAGI. The V and J ends lost 5 bases and 0 bases respectively, with 13 bases between them. This CDR3 is 15 amino acids long. In DNA, the CDR3 is TGTGCCAGCAGTGGAACAGGGTCCATGAACACTGAAGCTTTCTTT. It translates to CASSGTGSMNTEAFF.

The chain carries TRBV5-1 and TRBJ1-2, with D possibly TRBD1 on 5 matching bases. Per the germline V gene, CDR1 is SGHRS and CDR2 is YFSETQ. Trimming cost V 7 bases and J 2 bases, with 9 bases left between them. The CDR3 is made up of 12 amino acids. CDR3 loop: CASRQSNYGYTF. Written as DNA, the CDR3 is TGCGCCAGCCGACAGTCGAACTATGGCTACACCTTC.

The chain combines TRBV7-9 with TRBJ2-5; possible D gene TRBD1, 6 bases. The CDR3 has 13 amino acids. CDR1 and CDR2 from the germline V gene are SEHNR and FQNEAQ (reference sequence). The germline V and J ends were trimmed by 5 bases and 2 bases, with 9 bases remaining between them. In DNA form, the CDR3 reads TGTGCCAGCAGCCGAGGGGGTCAAGAGACCCAGTACTTC. It codes for CASSRGGQETQYF. Filled out from reference TRBV7-9 and TRBJ2-5, the complete variable domain reads DTGVSQNPRHKITKRGQNVTFRCDPISEHNRLYWYRQTLGQGPEFLTYFQNEAQLEKSRLLSDRFSAERPKGSFSTLEIQRTEQGDSAMYLCASSRGGQETQYFGPGTRLLVL.

V and J are TRBV7-6 and TRBJ1-1; weak D call: TRBD1 (5 bases). CDR1 and CDR2 (germline): SGHVS, FNYEAQ. This CDR3 region has 17 residues. V was cut by 5 bases and J by 6 bases, with 25 bases left in between. The CDR3 is CASSPMHGAAGSAEAFF. The CDR3 nucleotides are TGTGCCAGCAGCCCCATGCATGGGGCGGCGGGAAGCGCTGAAGCTTTCTTT.

A word on this clone: A read error may account for a junction end that differs from germline. This chain uses TRBV2 with TRBJ2-7; 7 nucleotides line up with TRBD1. Germline assignment: CDR1 SNHLY and CDR2 FYNNEI. This CDR3 contains 13 residues. The CDR3 reads CASSGQGRYGQYF. The CDR3 DNA follows: TGTGCCAGCAGTGGACAGGGCAGATACGGGCAGTACTTC.

The chain joins TRBV27 to TRBJ1-5, with D uncertain. This CDR3 comprises 15 residues. Germline V gene sequence: CDR1 MNHEY, CDR2 SMNVEV (reference sequence). The V end lost 3 bases, the J end lost 3 bases, and 12 bases lay between the germline ends. The DNA of the CDR3 is TGTGCCAGCAGTTTGGGAGGGCGTAACAATCAGCCCCAGCATTTT. It translates to CASSLGGRNNQPQHF.

The chain couples TRBV7-3 to TRBJ1-1; perhaps TRBD1 as D (6 bases). This CDR3 spans 13 amino acids. V lost 5 bases, J lost 7 bases, and 14 bases lay in between. Germline V gives CDR1 SGHTA, CDR2 FQGTGA. CDR3 sequence: CASSATGLDEAFF. CDR3 in DNA: TGTGCCAGCAGCGCGACAGGACTTGATGAAGCTTTCTTT.

The gene calls are TRBV5-1 and TRBJ2-3; D gene ambiguous. CDR1 SGHRS and CDR2 YFSETQ come from the germline V gene. The V end was cut by 3 bases, the J end by 0 bases, with 11 bases between. The CDR3 spans 15 residues. This chain's CDR3 is CASSSVVRSTDTQYF. CDR3 coding DNA: TGCGCCAGCAGCTCGGTGGTTCGGAGCACAGATACGCAGTATTTT.

The chain is built from TRBV19 and TRBJ1-5; 9 bases fit TRBD1. The CDR3 has 17 amino acids. Trimming cost V 3 bases and J 2 bases; bases outside gene matches: 8. Germline V gene data show CDR1 as LNHDA and CDR2 as SQIVND (reference sequence). CDR3 loop: CASSINGDRVGNQPQHF. CDR3 in DNA: TGTGCCAGTAGTATCAACGGGGACAGGGTTGGCAATCAGCCCCAGCATTTT.

The J gene is TRBJ2-7, the V gene TRBV20-1; 10 nucleotides agree with TRBD2. The CDR3 is 11 amino acids. The germline CDR1 and CDR2 sequences are DFQATT and SNEGSKA (reference sequence). J lost 12 bases, V lost 5 bases, and 7 bases had no gene match. CDR3 DNA: TGCAGTGCTTCCGGGACTAGCGTCCTGTACTTC. Residues: CSASGTSVLYF.

V is TRBV19 and J is TRBJ1-5; D unclear. V was cut by 6 bases and J by 1 base, with 13 bases left in between. This CDR3 is built from 15 residues. CDR1 and CDR2 (germline): LNHDA, SQIVND (reference sequence). The chain's CDR3 is CASRDGGTSNQPQHF. The CDR3 region has the DNA TGTGCCAGTAGGGACGGAGGAACCAGCAATCAGCCCCAGCATTTT.

V gene TRBV30 combines with J gene TRBJ1-5; the D is unclear. Germline V gene sequence: CDR1 GTSNPN, CDR2 SVGIG (reference sequence). V lost 2 bases, J lost 10 bases, and 15 bases lay in between. CDR3 length equals 13 residues. The DNA of the CDR3 is TGTGCCTGGAGTCCACCCCCCGGCGGTCCCCAGCATTTT. Translating gives CAWSPPPGGPQHF.

The chain combines TRBV6-1 with TRBJ2-1, with a possible D match to TRBD2 (5 bases). This CDR3 region has 16 residues. The V end lost 4 bases, the J end lost 4 bases, and 17 bases lay between the germline ends. Per germline, CDR1 MNHNS and CDR2 SASEGT. CDR3 coding DNA: TGTGCCAGCAGTGCGCTAGCCCCGGTCGTGTACAATGAGCAGTTCTTC. Encoded protein: CASSALAPVVYNEQFF.

This chain joins TRBV2 and TRBJ2-2; D not certain. The V end lost 2 bases, the J end lost 5 bases, and 12 bases lay between the germline ends. The CDR3 runs to 15 residues. Looked up from germline, CDR1 is SNHLY and CDR2 is FYNNEI. Written as DNA, the CDR3 is TGTGCCAGCAGTGAATCCCACTATGGAACCGGGGAGCTGTTTTTT. It specifies CASSESHYGTGELFF. The whole variable domain, filled in from reference TRBV2 and TRBJ2-2, reads EPEVTQTPSHQVTQMGQEVILRCVPISNHLYFYWYRQILGQKVEFLVSFYNNEISEKSEIFDDQFSVERPDGSNFTLKIRSTKLEDSAMYFCASSESHYGTGELFFGEGSRLTVL.

The chain uses TRBV19 and TRBJ1-2, with 8 bases lining up with TRBD1. The junction had 6 bases not matched to a gene; V was cut back by 5 bases and J by 1 base. The germline CDR1 and CDR2 sequences are LNHDA and SQIVND (reference sequence). This CDR3 comprises 15 residues. The CDR3 spells CASSAGTGGNYGYTF. The CDR3 coding sequence is TGTGCCAGTAGTGCCGGGACAGGAGGTAACTATGGCTACACCTTC.

This clone showed up just a few times. The CDR3 sequence: CAWSSDRGYNEQFF. In nucleotides, the CDR3 is TGTGCCTGGAGTTCAGACAGGGGCTACAATGAGCAGTTCTTC. The chain links TRBV30 to TRBJ2-1; 8 bases match TRBD1. From germline, CDR1 is GTSNPN and CDR2 SVGIG (reference sequence). This CDR3 region has 14 residues. The trim removed 2 bases at V and 3 bases at J, leaving 3 bases unmatched.

This rearrangement joins TRBV20-1 to TRBJ2-5; D is ambiguous. The V and J ends lost 7 bases and 8 bases respectively, with 14 bases between them. The CDR3 contains 11 residues. From germline, CDR1 is DFQATT and CDR2 SNEGSKA (reference sequence). CDR3 in DNA: TGCAGTGGAGTTGATTCGCGTACCCAGTACTTC. Its protein product is CSGVDSRTQYF.

The chain links TRBV11-3 to TRBJ2-7; D is perhaps TRBD2 (6 bases). The ends were cut back, 1 base at V and 0 bases at J, with 13 bases in the middle. This CDR3 region has 16 residues. The germline V gene encodes CDR1 SGHNT and CDR2 YENEEA. The CDR3 region has the DNA TGTGCCAGCAGCTTAGCCCTGCGGGACCCCTCCTACGAGCAGTACTTC. Translated, it gives CASSLALRDPSYEQYF.

The chain combines TRBV10-3 with TRBJ1-1; possibly TRBD1 for D (5 bases). Per germline, CDR1 ENHRY and CDR2 SYGVKD. This CDR3 comprises 13 residues. The V and J ends lost 0 bases and 7 bases respectively, with 9 bases between them. The CDR3 nucleotides read TGTGCCATCAGTGAGTCTGTGGACATTGAAGCTTTCTTT. This codes for CAISESVDIEAFF.